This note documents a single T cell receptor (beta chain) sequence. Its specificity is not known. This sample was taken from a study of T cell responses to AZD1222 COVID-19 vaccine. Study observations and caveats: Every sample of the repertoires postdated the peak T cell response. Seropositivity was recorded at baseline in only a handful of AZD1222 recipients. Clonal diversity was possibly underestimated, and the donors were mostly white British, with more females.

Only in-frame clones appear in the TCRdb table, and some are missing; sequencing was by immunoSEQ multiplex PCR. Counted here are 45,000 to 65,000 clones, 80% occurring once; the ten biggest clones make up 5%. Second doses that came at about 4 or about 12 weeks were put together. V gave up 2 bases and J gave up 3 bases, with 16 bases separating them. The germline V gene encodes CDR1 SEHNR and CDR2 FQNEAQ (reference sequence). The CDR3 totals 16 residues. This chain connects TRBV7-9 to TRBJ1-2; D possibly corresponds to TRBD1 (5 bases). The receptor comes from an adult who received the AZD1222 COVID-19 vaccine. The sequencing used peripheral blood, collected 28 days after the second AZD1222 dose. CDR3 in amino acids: CASSLSRGKGDYGYTF. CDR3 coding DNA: TGTGCCAGCAGCTTATCGCGGGGAAAAGGGGACTATGGCTACACCTTC.